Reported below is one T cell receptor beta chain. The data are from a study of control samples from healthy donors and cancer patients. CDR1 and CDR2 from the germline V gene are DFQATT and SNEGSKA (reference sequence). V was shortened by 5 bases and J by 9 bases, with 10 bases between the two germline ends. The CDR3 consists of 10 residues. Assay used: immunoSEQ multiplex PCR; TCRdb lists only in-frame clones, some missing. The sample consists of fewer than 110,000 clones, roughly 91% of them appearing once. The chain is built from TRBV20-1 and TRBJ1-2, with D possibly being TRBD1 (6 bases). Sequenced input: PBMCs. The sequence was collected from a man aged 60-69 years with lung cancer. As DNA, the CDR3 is TGCAGTGCTTCGACAGGAAGCTACACCTTC. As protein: CSASTGSYTF.